One sample yielded the 18 T cell receptor beta chains listed below, sequenced in a study of Graves' ophthalmopathy and Graves' hyperthyroidism. Amplifying from RNA transcripts, the study obtained TCR beta CDR3 regions. RT-PCR was first run with HTBI primers, then multiplex PCR in a second round. TCRdb recomputed calls from the multiplex PCR reads with MiXCR, one row per CDR3 protein. The sample lists 620,000 or so distinct CDR3 sequences, 22% occurring once. The sequencing sample was made of peripheral blood. Every receptor here comes from a woman aged 18-35 years with stable Graves' hyperthyroidism. Some clones in this sample may be carry-over from other donors' samples.

The chain recombines TRBV2 with TRBJ2-5; D may be TRBD1 (6 bases). This CDR3 contains 15 residues. Germline V gene sequence: CDR1 SNHLY, CDR2 FYNNEI. Between the trimmed V and J ends, which lost 7 bases and 5 bases, there was a span of 20 bases. In DNA form, the CDR3 reads TGTGCCAGCAACCAAGGACAGTACAAGGGCGAGACCCAGTACTTC. This gives the protein CASNQGQYKGETQYF. Looking up the rest from reference TRBV2 and TRBJ2-5 gives the full variable domain: EPEVTQTPSHQVTQMGQEVILRCVPISNHLYFYWYRQILGQKVEFLVSFYNNEISEKSEIFDDQFSVERPDGSNFTLKIRSTKLEDSAMYFCASNQGQYKGETQYFGPGTRLLVL.

The rearrangement joins TRBV12-3 or TRBV12-4 to TRBJ1-2, with a possible D match to TRBD1 (5 bases). The CDR3 has 11 residues. Trimming stripped 7 bases from V and 5 bases from J, with 8 bases between. CDR3 protein: CASNGGYGYTF. The CDR3 nucleotides are TGTGCCAGCAACGGGGGTTATGGCTACACCTTC.

This sequence joins TRBV25-1 and TRBJ2-5; 9 positions agree with TRBD2. Germline CDR1 MGHDK, CDR2 SYGVNS. J was trimmed by 1 base and V by 7 bases; bases with no gene match: 10. This CDR3 has 16 residues. The chain's CDR3 is CASNPSGTGAQETQYF. As DNA, the CDR3 is TGTGCCAGCAATCCTAGCGGGACTGGGGCCCAAGAGACCCAGTACTTC. Filled out from reference TRBV25-1 and TRBJ2-5, the complete variable domain reads EADIYQTPRYLVIGTGKKITLECSQTMGHDKMYWYQQDPGMELHLIHYSYGVNSTEKGDLSSESTVSRIRTEHFPLTLESARPSHTSQYLCASNPSGTGAQETQYFGPGTRLLVL.

Many counts were recorded for this clonotype. The genes are TRBV6-5 and TRBJ1-1; 8 nucleotides line up with TRBD1. J was trimmed by 0 bases and V by 4 bases; bases with no gene match: 10. Looked up from germline, CDR1 is MNHEY and CDR2 is SVGAGI. This CDR3 is built from 17 residues. This CDR3 is CASSLRTGRRMNTEAFF. The CDR3 DNA reads as TGTGCCAGCAGTTTACGGACAGGGAGGAGGATGAACACTGAAGCTTTCTTT.

The V and J genes are TRBV6-1 and TRBJ1-1; D not certain. The CDR3 has 14 residues. V dropped 2 bases and J dropped 4 bases, with 11 bases sitting between them. CDR1 and CDR2 from the germline V gene are MNHNS and SASEGT. DNA for the CDR3: TGTGCCAGCAGTGAATTAGGGTTCGGCACTGAAGCTTTCTTT. It translates to CASSELGFGTEAFF.

The V gene is TRBV20-1, the J gene TRBJ1-1, with a weak D call TRBD1 (5 bases). V lost 0 bases, J lost 4 bases, and 18 bases lay in between. The CDR3 loop spans 16 amino acids. Germline assignment: CDR1 DFQATT and CDR2 SNEGSKA (reference sequence). In nucleotides, the CDR3 is TGCAGTGCTAGAGATGGCGGGAGACAGTTCGGCACTGAAGCTTTCTTT. Amino acid sequence: CSARDGGRQFGTEAFF.

V and J are TRBV9 and TRBJ2-7; 8 positions match TRBD2. The V segment lost 0 bases and the J segment 3 bases; nucleotides outside the gene matches: 5. This CDR3 region has 15 residues. Germline V lookup: CDR1 SGDLS, CDR2 YYNGEE. The CDR3 DNA follows: TGTGCCAGCAGCGTAGCTCCCACTAGCGGCTACGAGCAGTACTTC. Its protein product is CASSVAPTSGYEQYF.

This clonotype was seen a single time. The CDR3: CASSLYRGPQYF. In nucleotides, the CDR3 is TGTGCCAGCAGTTTATATCGCGGCCCGCAGTACTTC. V gene TRBV28 combines with J gene TRBJ2-7; the D is unclear. Deletions cut 1 base from V and 9 bases from J, with 10 bases between. CDR3 length: 12 amino acids. Germline V gene data show CDR1 as MDHEN and CDR2 as SYDVKM.

There are many counts of this clonotype. This chain links TRBV2 with TRBJ2-3, with D tentatively TRBD2 (5 bases). Per germline, CDR1 SNHLY and CDR2 FYNNEI. The CDR3 has 13 amino acids. The V end lost 7 bases, the J end lost 1 base, and 9 bases lay between the germline ends. CDR3 amino acids: CASTTGGTDTQYF. DNA of the CDR3: TGTGCCAGCACCACCGGGGGCACAGATACGCAGTATTTT.

This clonotype occurred many times. The chain recombines TRBV20-1 with TRBJ2-2; no clear D gene. CDR1 is DFQATT, CDR2 SNEGSKA, per germline (reference sequence). V lost 3 bases, J lost 3 bases, and 11 bases lay in between. CDR3 length: 14 residues. CDR3 in amino acids: CSASKGSDTGELFF. The CDR3 DNA is TGCAGTGCTAGTAAGGGATCAGACACCGGGGAGCTGTTTTTT.

The J gene is TRBJ1-1, the V gene TRBV6-2 or TRBV6-3, with D maybe TRBD1 (5 bases). Germline assignment: CDR1 MNHEY and CDR2 SVGEGT. The CDR3 is 14 amino acids. The V end lost 6 bases, the J end lost 4 bases, and 15 bases lay between the germline ends. The CDR3 DNA reads as TGTGCCAGCAGATTACCAACAGGAGCCACTGAAGCTTTCTTT. As protein: CASRLPTGATEAFF.

This clonotype came up once. The chain is built from TRBV2 and TRBJ1-1, with no clear D. V was clipped by 3 bases and J by 1 base, with 6 bases between them. The CDR3 loop spans 13 amino acids. Germline V gene data show CDR1 as SNHLY and CDR2 as FYNNEI. CDR3 residues: CASSDVANTEAFF. DNA for the CDR3: TGTGCCAGCAGTGATGTAGCGAACACTGAAGCTTTCTTT. Drawing the rest from reference TRBV2 and TRBJ1-1, the complete variable domain is EPEVTQTPSHQVTQMGQEVILRCVPISNHLYFYWYRQILGQKVEFLVSFYNNEISEKSEIFDDQFSVERPDGSNFTLKIRSTKLEDSAMYFCASSDVANTEAFFGQGTRLTVV.

The chain links TRBV14 to TRBJ2-5; D ambiguous. This CDR3 contains 15 residues. V gave up 0 bases and J gave up 4 bases, with 12 bases separating them. Germline CDR1 and CDR2: SGHDN and FVKESK. The chain's CDR3 is CASSQDPLWGETQYF. CDR3 DNA sequence: TGTGCCAGCAGCCAAGATCCCCTATGGGGAGAGACCCAGTACTTC.

This clonotype has ten or more counts. The V call is TRBV6-5, the J call TRBJ1-1; unclear D gene. The CDR3 runs to 13 residues. Looked up from germline, CDR1 is MNHEY and CDR2 is SVGAGI. Trimming cost V 6 bases and J 0 bases, with 8 bases left between them. The CDR3 spells CASSLQLNTEAFF. The CDR3 DNA sequence: TGTGCCAGCAGCTTACAGTTGAACACTGAAGCTTTCTTT.

The chain has TRBV7-3 and TRBJ2-2, with D maybe TRBD1 (6 bases). This CDR3 spans 15 amino acids. Germline V CDR1 and CDR2: SGHTA, FQGTGA. V was pared by 5 bases and J by 3 bases, with 13 bases between. In DNA form, the CDR3 reads TGTGCCAGCAGCCCGCAGGGGTCGGACACCGGGGAGCTGTTTTTT. Its protein product is CASSPQGSDTGELFF.

The J gene is TRBJ1-6, the V gene TRBV30; TRBD1 matches at 10 bases. The CDR3 is 15 amino acids. J gave up 7 bases and V 5 bases, and 8 bases lay outside the gene matches. Per germline, CDR1 GTSNPN and CDR2 SVGIG (reference sequence). CDR3 in amino acids: CAWRKPGQGNSPLHF. CDR3 DNA: TGTGCCTGGCGTAAGCCGGGACAGGGGAATTCACCCCTCCACTTT.

This clonotype was seen ten or more times. The CDR3 DNA follows: TGTGCCAGCAGCTTAAACAGGGGGGCGGACACTGAAGCTTTCTTT. Translation: CASSLNRGADTEAFF. The chain is built from TRBV6-5 and TRBJ1-1; 8 bases are a match to TRBD1. With 6 bases clipped from V and 3 bases from J, the junction kept 9 bases outside the gene matches. The CDR3 runs to 15 residues. Germline V gene sequence: CDR1 MNHEY, CDR2 SVGAGI.

The J gene is TRBJ1-5, the V gene TRBV6-2 or TRBV6-3; TRBD1 might be the D (6 bases). V was shortened by 6 bases and J by 1 base, with 13 bases between the two germline ends. The germline gives CDR1 MNHEY, CDR2 SVGEGT. The CDR3 contains 15 residues. This chain's CDR3 is CASRPGATSNQPQHF. The CDR3 DNA sequence: TGTGCCAGCAGGCCGGGGGCGACGAGCAATCAGCCCCAGCATTTT.